This T cell receptor (beta chain) originates from a study of blood T cell repertoires in COVID-19. This CDR3 is 19 amino acids long. Germline CDR1 and CDR2: GTSNPN and SVGIG (reference sequence). V trimming: 1 base; J trimming: 2 bases; junction bases outside the gene matches: 16. Sequenced by immunoSEQ multiplex PCR; TCRdb stores in-frame clones only, minus some. The repertoire holds 120,000 to 150,000 clones, with roughly 89% as singletons. The V and J genes are TRBV30 and TRBJ1-4, with 7 bases lining up with TRBD1. The sequence derives from a woman aged 45-59 years with acute or convalescent COVID-19. The sequenced sample was peripheral blood. The CDR3 DNA reads as TGTGCCTGGAGTGCATATACAGGGGAATTTGGGCGGACTAATGAAAAACTGTTTTTT. This gives the protein CAWSAYTGEFGRTNEKLFF.